This T cell receptor beta chain was recorded in a study of blood T cell repertoires in COVID-19. Study-level information: Italy, Spain and the United States were the sources of the convalescent and acute COVID-19 samples.

Participants reported their clinical history, and cohort assignment relied on those reports. Under the authors' procedure: Estimates of nucleated cell counts were drawn from the amplification of reference gene primers. Generated by immunoSEQ multiplex PCR, the TCRdb table keeps only in-frame clones and is missing some. V and J calls and clone size follow that table, whereas D and trimming were derived from the DNA. In the table there are fewer than 250,000 clones, less than 85% of which are singletons. The clonotype comes from a man in his sixties who had recovered from COVID-19. The specimen sequenced was PBMCs or T cells enriched from blood (not recorded which).

CDR3 DNA: TGTGCCAGCAGAGCTAGCGGGAGCACAGATACGCAGTATTTT. Translated: CASRASGSTDTQYF. The chain joins TRBV7-2 to TRBJ2-3; TRBD2 aligns across 8 bases. The CDR3 totals 14 residues. The germline V gene has CDR1 SGHTA and CDR2 FQGNSA. The J segment lost 0 bases and the V segment lost 6 bases, leaving 2 bases of the junction unmatched.